The T cell receptor (beta chain) described here comes from a study of shared clonotypes between healthy human individuals (dated by TCRdb to 2018 to 2021). About the study as a whole: A few men and two women, aged 18 to 49 years, made up the cohort. Leukapheresis yielded between about 0.94 and 8.9 billion PBMCs per donor. To increase sequencing depth and limit assay-specific biases, different laboratories used diverse techniques to prepare libraries and sequence TCR repertoires. For each donor, CD4 naive and CD4 memory were each given three plates, CD8 naive was given two plates, and CD8 memory was given one plate. The study deeply sequenced blood TCR repertoires of five healthy adults to estimate repertoire size and the extent of clonotype sharing between individuals.

TCR CDR3 regions were amplified from genomic DNA by multiplex PCR using the deep immunoSEQ assay. Genomic DNA extracted from each cell subset was distributed evenly over all wells of several immunoSEQ 96-well plates, and each plate served as one replicate. For sorted subsets, each replicate PCR was loaded with about 0.2 ug genomic DNA, equivalent to about 30,000 T cell genomes. Purified libraries were measured with a Qubit 3.0 fluorometer, size-checked on a Bioanalyzer 2100, and measured again with the KAPA Library Quantification kit. A separate single-read 150-cycle Illumina NextSeq 550 flow cell was used to sequence each immunoSEQ 96-well plate. The study's own analysis went as follows. Because the immunoSEQ output included only junctional sequences and no quality scores, the filtering could not be the same as the filtering used for full-length reads. Sequences were annotated with PyIR, a Python wrapper for IgBLAST v1.9, and V/J genes and CDR3 were assigned using IMGT germline references. Reads were filtered out if the reads had weak V/J assignments (E-value above 1e-6), no CDR3, stop codons, out-of-frame junctions, or ambiguous translated residues. V3J clonotypes were defined as sequences sharing an identical inferred V gene, J gene, and CDR3 amino acid sequence. To compute the percentage overlap between repertoires, the number of shared unique clonotypes was divided by the size of the smaller repertoire. Richness of each repertoire was evaluated using RTK rarefaction, the Chao1 estimator, and Recon v2.1 estimates of unobserved clonotypes. OLGA was used to compute generation probabilities for all TCRbeta clonotypes that the gDNA method yielded from four donors. Sourced from immuneACCESS, this table was stored by TCRdb with only in-frame sequences that have V and J called. A share of the clones is absent; for the studies checked, an unresolved V gene accounts for under half, and the remainder has no known explanation. Clone size and V and J calls were adopted from that table, with D and trimming inferred from the DNA. The sample includes more than 2,000,000 clones, with roughly 92% observed a single time. In total, the top ten clones hold about 0.13% of the sample.

Overall study outcomes, separate from this receptor: Sampling was limited to blood, and TCR repertoires in tissue likely differ from TCR repertoires in blood. Because the study included only a small number of donors, the genetic and exposure-history diversity represented was limited. Estimated clonotype richness was generally larger for naive than for memory subsets. Pairwise subsampling indicated that sequencing depth was expected to affect the degree of clonotype sharing among donors. Rarefaction of sorted-subset datasets indicated incomplete sequencing despite the large sequencing depth. Clonotypes shared by all four sorted-subset donors showed higher generation probabilities than non-shared clonotypes. Sharing across several donors was observed for approximately 5% of naive CD4, over 3% of naive CD8, about 2.5% of memory CD4, and about 0.39% of memory CD8 clonotypes.

Remarks on this clone: Which antigen it targets is not known. It has no much larger one-base neighbor in the sample; base qualities were not kept.

As encoded in the germline V gene, CDR1 is MNHEY while CDR2 is SVGAGI. Taken from cysteine to phenylalanine, the CDR3 has 13 residues. The read is trimmed to its CDR3 DNA, 39 bases read in frame from base 1. Trimming removed 7 bases from V and 6 bases from J, leaving 12 bases between the germline ends. The donors were healthy, HIV-negative adults who had no recently reported acute infections or vaccinations. All donors were Caucasian adults living in Nashville, Tennessee, USA. CD4+ T cells were enriched by magnetic negative selection, after which naive cells were positively selected on CD45RA and the negative fraction was taken as the memory subset. Blood was collected by leukapheresis, and PBMCs were isolated by Ficoll-Histopaque density gradient centrifugation and then cryopreserved in liquid nitrogen vapor phase. Purity and quantity of every magnetically sorted T cell population were checked by analytical flow cytometry. Genomic DNA was isolated from each sorted fraction and quantified by UV absorbance on a Nanodrop 2000c.

This TCR was sampled from a man between 18 and 35 years old in good health. The sequence joins TRBV6-5 to TRBJ2-2; D gene: possibly TRBD2, on 6 matching bases. Sequenced input: naive CD4+ T cells sorted from blood. The cell subset or site label, read with the paper, signifies: CD45RA+ positively selected. The DNA is TGTGCCAGCATAGCCGGGGGTGCCGGGGAGCTGTTTTTT. Its translation is CASIAGGAGELFF.